The present entry profiles one T cell receptor (beta chain) with its context. This entry belongs to a study of T cell changes during pregnancy in multiple sclerosis. The CDR3 has 17 amino acids. CDR1 SEHNR and CDR2 FQNEAQ come from the germline V gene (reference sequence). The junction had 13 bases not matched to a gene; V was cut back by 2 bases and J by 5 bases. The assay was immunoSEQ multiplex PCR, and TCRdb's table has in-frame clones only and misses some. The sample shows 95,000 to 100,000 clones, about 91% of them seen only once. The V call is TRBV7-9, the J call TRBJ2-7; 9 bases line up with TRBD2. This receptor was obtained from a female donor with multiple sclerosis, enrolled in a pregnancy study. The sample consisted of peripheral blood, taken in the second trimester of pregnancy. CDR3 residues: CASSLRTSASMLDEQYF. CDR3 nucleotides: TGTGCCAGCAGCTTACGGACTAGCGCCTCTATGCTCGACGAGCAGTACTTC.